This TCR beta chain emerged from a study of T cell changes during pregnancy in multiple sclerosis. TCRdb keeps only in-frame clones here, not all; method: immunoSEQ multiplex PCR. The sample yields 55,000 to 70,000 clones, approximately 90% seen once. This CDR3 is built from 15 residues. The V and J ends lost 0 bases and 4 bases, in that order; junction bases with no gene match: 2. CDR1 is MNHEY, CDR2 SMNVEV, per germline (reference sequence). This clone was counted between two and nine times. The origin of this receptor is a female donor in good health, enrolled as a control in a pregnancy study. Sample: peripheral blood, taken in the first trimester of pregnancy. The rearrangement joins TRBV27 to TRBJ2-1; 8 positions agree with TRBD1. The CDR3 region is CASSLSGTGYNEQFF. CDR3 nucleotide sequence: TGTGCCAGCAGTTTATCGGGGACAGGTTACAATGAGCAGTTCTTC.